These 31 T cell receptor beta chains were all obtained from the same sample, sequenced in a study of blood T cell repertoires in COVID-19. The protocol was immunoSEQ multiplex PCR, while the TCRdb copy is restricted to in-frame clones and leaves out a portion. The table includes some 140,000 clones, about 80% detected once. Sequences were obtained from PBMCs or T cells enriched from blood (not recorded which). Every receptor here comes from a middle-aged man with acute COVID-19.

V is TRBV28 and J is TRBJ1-1; the match to TRBD1 covers 12 bases. This CDR3 region has 17 residues. After removal of 0 bases from V and 4 bases from J, the junction contained 6 bases not matched to a gene. Germline V gene lookup returns CDR1 MDHEN and CDR2 SYDVKM. CDR3 region: CASSLWGQGAFRTEAFF. The CDR3 nucleotides are TGTGCCAGCAGTTTATGGGGACAGGGGGCTTTTCGCACTGAAGCTTTCTTT.

This clone was detected only a few times. The chain joins TRBV2 to TRBJ1-1, with a tentative D call TRBD1 (6 bases). This CDR3 is built from 15 residues. Germline V gene lookup returns CDR1 SNHLY and CDR2 FYNNEI. V was pared by 2 bases and J by 5 bases, with 15 bases between. CDR3 nucleotide sequence: TGTGCCAGCAGTGAATGGGGCAGGGGTCAAACTGAAGCTTTCTTT. Protein: CASSEWGRGQTEAFF.

The V and J genes are TRBV10-3 and TRBJ2-1; 7 positions match TRBD2. From germline, CDR1 is ENHRY and CDR2 SYGVKD. This CDR3 is 14 amino acids long. V lost 6 bases to trimming and J lost 2 bases; unmatched junction nucleotides: 4. CDR3: CAISGLDAYNEQFF. The DNA of the CDR3 is TGTGCCATCAGCGGACTAGATGCCTACAATGAGCAGTTCTTC.

This chain joins TRBV5-1 and TRBJ2-2; TRBD2 agrees at 9 bases. The CDR3 consists of 19 residues. Germline lookup yields CDR1 SGHRS and CDR2 YFSETQ. The V segment lost 1 base and the J segment 0 bases; nucleotides outside the gene matches: 10. CDR3 in amino acids: CASSLSPASGGTNTGELFF. In DNA, the CDR3 is TGCGCCAGCAGCTTGTCCCCGGCGAGCGGGGGGACGAACACCGGGGAGCTGTTTTTT.

The genes are TRBV3-1 (or the pseudogene TRBV3-2) and TRBJ1-2; no clear D gene. V gave up 0 bases and J gave up 7 bases, with 9 bases separating them. Germline V gives CDR1 LGHDT, CDR2 YNNKEL (reference sequence). The CDR3 spans 13 residues. DNA for the CDR3: TGTGCCAGCAGCCAAGATAGGAGGGCTGGCTACACCTTC. This sequence encodes CASSQDRRAGYTF.

The chain joins TRBV3-1 (or the pseudogene TRBV3-2) to TRBJ2-3; TRBD2 agrees at 7 bases. Per the germline V gene, CDR1 is LGHDT and CDR2 is YNNKEL (reference sequence). After removal of 0 bases from V and 1 base from J, the junction contained 1 base not matched to a gene. The CDR3 extends over 15 amino acids. Here the CDR3 reads CASSQDLAGTDTQYF. CDR3 coding DNA: TGTGCCAGCAGCCAAGATCTAGCGGGCACAGATACGCAGTATTTT.

V is TRBV29-1 and J is TRBJ2-2; a possible D gene is TRBD1 (6 bases). Trimming removed 6 bases from V and 4 bases from J, with 12 bases in between. From germline, CDR1 is SQVTM and CDR2 ANQGSEA. CDR3 length: 13 residues. The CDR3 nucleotides read TGCAGCGTCCGGGACATCTTCACCGGGGAGCTGTTTTTT. Protein product: CSVRDIFTGELFF.

The chain links TRBV7-9 to TRBJ1-1, with D perhaps matching TRBD1 (5 bases). The ends were cut back, 5 bases at V and 0 bases at J, with 7 bases in the middle. This CDR3 is built from 13 residues. Germline V gives CDR1 SEHNR, CDR2 FQNEAQ (reference sequence). CDR3 region: CASSLQVNTEAFF. The DNA of the CDR3 is TGTGCCAGCAGCCTACAGGTGAACACTGAAGCTTTCTTT.

The rearrangement joins TRBV10-3 to TRBJ1-6; 8 nucleotides align to TRBD1. This CDR3 has 16 residues. Germline loops: CDR1 ENHRY, CDR2 SYGVKD. The J segment lost 9 bases and the V segment lost 2 bases, leaving 9 bases of the junction unmatched. The CDR3 DNA sequence: TGTGCCATCAGTGAGCAAGGGGACAGGAGAGGTTCACCCCTCCACTTT. Amino acids: CAISEQGDRRGSPLHF.

The J gene is TRBJ2-1, the V gene TRBV24-1; the match to TRBD2 covers 13 bases. Germline lookup yields CDR1 KGHDR and CDR2 SFDVKD. The CDR3 sequence is 15 residues long. V lost 3 bases and J lost 10; bases outside the gene matches: 5. CDR3 coding DNA: TGTGCCACCAGTGATGGGGGACTAGCGGGACAGGAGCAGTTCTTC. Its protein is CATSDGGLAGQEQFF.

On this clone itself: The same CDR3 can be traced to other DNA sequences in this sample. The chain couples TRBV12-3 or TRBV12-4 to TRBJ1-2, with D hard to call. Between the trimmed V and J ends, which lost 5 bases and 4 bases, there was a span of 5 bases. This CDR3 comprises 11 residues. The CDR3 DNA follows: TGTGCCAGCAGTGCGGGCTATGGCTACACCTTC. Its translation: CASSAGYGYTF.

The chain carries TRBV7-5 and TRBJ1-3; the table's TRBD1 call for D was not verified on the DNA. TRBV7-5 is given as a pseudogene. The CDR3 is 16 amino acids. CDR3 residues: CARSTRTDPSGNTIYF. The CDR3 bases are TGTGCCAGAAGCACCCGGACAGACCCCTCTGGAAACACCATATATTTT.

J is TRBJ1-1 and V is TRBV18; TRBD1 might be the D (6 bases). Germline V gives CDR1 KGHSH, CDR2 LQKENI. The CDR3 has 13 residues. V lost 5 bases and J lost 7, with 14 bases in between. The CDR3, as DNA: TGTGCCAGCTCAACTCCACAGGGCTATGAAGCTTTCTTT. As protein: CASSTPQGYEAFF. The complete variable domain, with remaining parts taken from reference TRBV18 and TRBJ1-1, reads NAGVMQNPRHLVRRRGQEARLRCSPMKGHSHVYWYRQLPEEGLKFMVYLQKENIIDESGMPKERFSAEFPKEGPSILRIQQVVRGDSAAYFCASSTPQGYEAFFGQGTRLTVV.

The chain employs TRBV24-1 and TRBJ2-1, with 8 bases aligning to TRBD1. This CDR3 comprises 18 residues. Germline CDR1 is KGHDR and CDR2 is SFDVKD. V lost 4 bases, J lost 7 bases, and 17 bases stayed unmatched. As DNA, the CDR3 is TGTGCCACCAGTGAACCCACGACAGGGGATAGATGGGCGAATGAGCAGTTCTTC. This translates into CATSEPTTGDRWANEQFF.

The genes are TRBV27 and TRBJ1-3; 9 nucleotides agree with TRBD1. V shed 2 bases and J 2 bases; nucleotides not matched to a gene: 1. Germline V gives CDR1 MNHEY, CDR2 SMNVEV (reference sequence). CDR3 size: 15 residues. CDR3 sequence: CASSLGTGPGNTIYF. The CDR3 coding sequence is TGTGCCAGCAGTTTAGGGACAGGGCCTGGAAACACCATATATTTT.

V and J are TRBV13 and TRBJ1-1; the D is unclear. The V end lost 4 bases, the J end lost 3 bases, and 18 bases lay between the germline ends. The germline V gene encodes CDR1 PRHDT and CDR2 FYEKMQ (reference sequence). This CDR3 has 16 amino acids. This CDR3 is CASSSPGLGSDTEAFF. In DNA form, the CDR3 reads TGTGCCAGCAGCTCACCGGGTCTGGGGAGTGACACTGAAGCTTTCTTT. The full variable domain, rest sourced from reference TRBV13 and TRBJ1-1, is AAGVIQSPRHLIKEKRETATLKCYPIPRHDTVYWYQQGPGQDPQFLISFYEKMQSDKGSIPDRFSAQQFSDYHSELNMSSLELGDSALYFCASSSPGLGSDTEAFFGQGTRLTVV.

The chain employs TRBV25-1 and TRBJ1-5; D is ambiguous. V lost 4 bases to trimming and J lost 0 bases, with 7 bases between them. CDR3 length equals 14 residues. The germline gives CDR1 MGHDK, CDR2 SYGVNS. The DNA for the CDR3 is TGTGCCAGCAGTGGAGGGTATAGCAATCAGCCCCAGCATTTT. As protein: CASSGGYSNQPQHF.

The chain carries TRBV24-1 and TRBJ1-2, with D perhaps matching TRBD1 (6 bases). Trimming removed 3 bases from V and 8 bases from J, with 9 bases in between. The length of the CDR3 is 12 residues. From germline, CDR1 is KGHDR and CDR2 SFDVKD. For the CDR3, the DNA is TGTGCCACCAGTGATCCAGGGGCAGGCTACACCTTC. It specifies CATSDPGAGYTF.

In this sample, this clone turned up a few times. The chain employs TRBV11-3 and TRBJ1-1; 8 nucleotides agree with TRBD1. V trimming: 1 base; J trimming: 6 bases; junction bases outside the gene matches: 10. CDR1 and CDR2 (germline): SGHNT, YENEEA. This CDR3 region has 16 residues. CDR3 protein: CASSLATPSTGAEAFF. DNA of the CDR3: TGTGCCAGCAGCTTAGCCACACCCTCGACAGGGGCTGAAGCTTTCTTT.

This clone was recorded a few times. This rearrangement joins TRBV5-1 to TRBJ2-7; a weak D match, TRBD2 (5 bases). The CDR3 is 15 amino acids. The germline V gene has CDR1 SGHRS and CDR2 YFSETQ. Trimming removed 4 bases from V and 1 base from J, with 15 bases in between. CDR3 in amino acids: CASSPRSDYSYEQYF. The CDR3 region has the DNA TGCGCCAGCAGCCCGAGATCAGACTATTCCTACGAGCAGTACTTC.

The chain joins TRBV27 to TRBJ2-1; 7 bases line up with TRBD2. V shed 4 bases, J shed 1 base, and the junction held 4 bases outside the gene matches. This CDR3 spans 15 amino acids. Germline V lookup: CDR1 MNHEY, CDR2 SMNVEV (reference sequence). Here the CDR3 DNA reads TGTGCCAGCAGTTCCCGGGGGGTATCCTACAATGAGCAGTTCTTC. Its protein is CASSSRGVSYNEQFF.

The chain recombines TRBV6-4 with TRBJ1-4, with D tentatively TRBD1 (6 bases). V was shortened by 5 bases and J by 3 bases, with 13 bases between the two germline ends. The CDR3 covers 15 residues. Germline CDR1 MRHNA, CDR2 SNTAGT. In DNA form, the CDR3 reads TGTGCCAGCAGTCCGGCAGGGGCCCCTAATGAAAAACTGTTTTTT. This encodes CASSPAGAPNEKLFF.

This chain links TRBV7-8 with TRBJ2-7; 7 bases are a match to TRBD2. This CDR3 comprises 16 residues. J was trimmed by 0 bases and V by 5 bases; bases with no gene match: 10. Germline-derived CDR1 and CDR2 are SGHVS and FQNEAQ. The CDR3 here is CASSPSSSGSSYEQYF. As DNA, the CDR3 is TGTGCCAGCAGCCCCTCGAGTAGCGGGTCCTCCTACGAGCAGTACTTC.

This clone has more than one count but fewer than ten. This rearrangement joins TRBV6-5 to TRBJ2-2; D is unclear. Trimming left V 0 bases short and J 3 bases short, with 11 bases between. Germline V gene sequence: CDR1 MNHEY, CDR2 SVGAGI. This CDR3 has 16 residues. CDR3 nucleotide sequence: TGTGCCAGCAGTTACTCAATTAGTCTGGACACCGGGGAGCTGTTTTTT. It yields the protein CASSYSISLDTGELFF.

The V gene is TRBV6-5, the J gene TRBJ2-7; TRBD1 aligns across 12 bases. Losses at the gene ends were 4 bases for V and 7 bases for J; bases not matched to a gene: 8. CDR3 length: 15 residues. The germline gives CDR1 MNHEY, CDR2 SVGAGI. CDR3 DNA sequence: TGTGCCAGCAGTTCCGGGACAGGGGGCTTCAAAGAGCAGTACTTC. Translating gives CASSSGTGGFKEQYF.

The chain has TRBV5-8 and TRBJ2-7, with 11 bases that match TRBD2. With V trimmed by 4 bases and J by 6 bases, 9 bases remained unmatched. CDR3 size: 15 residues. The V gene's germline CDR1 is SGHTS and CDR2 YDEGEE. The chain's CDR3 is CASSRVAGGVGEQYF. The CDR3 DNA sequence: TGTGCCAGCAGCCGAGTAGCGGGAGGGGTTGGCGAGCAGTACTTC. The variable domain in full, completed from reference TRBV5-8 and TRBJ2-7, reads EAGVTQSPTHLIKTRGQQATLRCSPISGHTSVYWYQQALGLGLQFLLWYDEGEERNRGNFPPRFSGRQFPNYSSELNVNALELEDSALYLCASSRVAGGVGEQYFGPGTRLTVT.

The chain carries TRBV27 and TRBJ1-4, with TRBD1 matching 12 bases. This CDR3 is built from 16 residues. Trimming cost V 2 bases and J 7 bases; bases outside gene matches: 5. The germline CDR1 and CDR2 sequences are MNHEY and SMNVEV (reference sequence). The CDR3 sequence is CASSLLGTGGGEKLFF. CDR3 nucleotide sequence: TGTGCCAGCAGTTTACTCGGGACAGGGGGCGGTGAAAAACTGTTTTTT.

CDR3 residues: CASSQREGYTF. The CDR3, as DNA: TGTGCCAGCAGTCAGAGGGAGGGCTACACCTTC. V is TRBV21-1 and J is TRBJ1-2. TRBV21-1 is a pseudogene segment. CDR3 size: 11 residues.

The V call is TRBV28, the J call TRBJ2-7, with a tentative D call TRBD2 (6 bases). Germline V gene data show CDR1 as MDHEN and CDR2 as SYDVKM. V lost 8 bases to trimming and J lost 11 bases, with 13 bases between them. The CDR3 is 10 amino acids. CDR3 protein: CASSEREEYF. CDR3 in DNA: TGTGCCAGCTCTGAGAGGGAGGAGTACTTC.

V gene TRBV30 combines with J gene TRBJ1-1, with D maybe TRBD1 (5 bases). This CDR3 region has 13 residues. Germline V gene data show CDR1 as GTSNPN and CDR2 as SVGIG (reference sequence). V was shortened by 1 base and J by 0 bases, with 6 bases between the two germline ends. CDR3 amino acids: CAWSEGVNTEAFF. The DNA of the CDR3 is TGTGCCTGGAGTGAAGGGGTGAACACTGAAGCTTTCTTT.

The rearrangement links TRBV28 to TRBJ1-2, with D uncertain. Deletions cut 5 bases from V and 0 bases from J, with 10 bases between. Germline V gene sequence: CDR1 MDHEN, CDR2 SYDVKM. This CDR3 spans 14 amino acids. Written as DNA, the CDR3 is TGTGCCAGCAGTAGAACTACCGCTAACTATGGCTACACCTTC. Translated: CASSRTTANYGYTF.